The TCR beta chain described here comes from a study of cytomegalovirus exposure and HLA in healthy donors. Study findings and constraints: Productive status was seen about 90% or about 30% of the time for most TCR beta V segments in an earlier analysis. Rare sequences made up most TCRs, while some public TCRs were found in many donors. In a later analysis, several top co-occurrence clusters appeared linked to parvovirus B19, influenza, CMV and Epstein-Barr virus.

The PCR was carried out with 60 Vbeta primers and 13 Jbeta primers. Repertoires were generated with immunoSEQ multiplex PCR, while TCRdb's copy carries only in-frame clones and drops some. Of about 120,000 clones in the sample, approximately 8% were seen once. CDR1 SGHRS and CDR2 YFSETQ come from the germline V gene. The CDR3 spans 14 residues. Trimming at V came to 3 bases and at J to 2 bases, leaving 3 bases not matched to a gene. This clone was counted only a few times. Its antigen remains unidentified. The identical CDR3 is also encoded by other nucleotide sequences in the sample. The clonotype comes from a woman between 40 and 50 years old in good health and CMV-seropositive. The specimen sequenced was PBMCs. V gene TRBV5-1 combines with J gene TRBJ1-1, with TRBD1 identical over 8 bases. The CDR3 sequence: CASSSGQENTEAFF. The CDR3 coding sequence is TGCGCCAGCAGCTCGGGACAGGAAAACACTGAAGCTTTCTTT.